These T cell receptor beta chains were read from a single sample in a study of T cell responses to AZD1222 COVID-19 vaccine. TCRdb's copy holds only in-frame clones and misses some; the assay was immunoSEQ multiplex PCR. This table holds some 96,000 clones, about 89% found once. Specimen: peripheral blood, collected on day 0 of AZD1222 vaccination. These receptor sequences come from an adult in good health. CDR3s include the opening cysteine and the closing phenylalanine or tryptophan. D genes are given only for firm matches. Clone size, where shown, is once, few, many, or a class for clones that have expanded.

clone_size j_call v_call d_call cdr3_nt cdr3_aa
NA TRBJ2-7 TRBV5-6 NA TGTGCCAGCAGCTTGGTGGCTACGTACGAGCAGTACTTC CASSLVATYEQYF
NA TRBJ2-1 TRBV5-1 NA TGCGCCAGCAGCTTGGCTCGGGGTTACAATGAGCAGTTCTTC CASSLARGYNEQFF
NA TRBJ1-6 TRBV15 TRBD1 TGTGCCACAAGACAGGGGACCGATAATTCACCCCTCCACTTT CATRQGTDNSPLHF
NA TRBJ1-2 TRBV12-3/TRBV12-4 NA TGTGCCAGCAGTTTAGGTTCAGGGCAAGGCTACACCTTC CASSLGSGQGYTF
NA TRBJ1-2 TRBV7-9 TRBD1 TGTGCCAGCAGCCCAATCCGGGACAGGGGGCCTTGGTACTATGGCTACACCTTC CASSPIRDRGPWYYGYTF
NA TRBJ2-1 TRBV9 TRBD2 TGTGCCAGCAGCACTCGGACTAGCACCCGATGGAATGAGCAGTTCTTC CASSTRTSTRWNEQFF
NA TRBJ1-5 TRBV9 NA TGTGCCAGCAGCGTTTGGGAGGGCCAGCCCCAGCATTTT CASSVWEGQPQHF
once TRBJ2-5 TRBV10-3 TRBD2 TGTGCCATCAAAGGAGGGCTAGCGGGGGGAGGAGTCCAAGAGACCCAGTACTTC CAIKGGLAGGGVQETQYF
NA TRBJ1-4 TRBV5-1 TRBD1 TGCGCCAGCAGCGCTGGGACAGATCGAGAAAAACTGTTTTTT CASSAGTDREKLFF
NA TRBJ2-3 TRBV5-1 TRBD2 TGCGCCAGCAGCGGAGGGACTAGCGGGAGACCTAGCACAGATACGCAGTATTTT CASSGGTSGRPSTDTQYF
once TRBJ2-1 TRBV11-3 TRBD2 TGTGCCAGCCAAGCGGGGGGGCCAAACAATGAGCAGTTCTTC CASQAGGPNNEQFF
NA TRBJ2-7 TRBV10-2 NA TGCGCCAGCAGTGAGTCGATTAGTGGAGGGAGGAGAGCCTACGAGCAGTACTTC CASSESISGGRRAYEQYF
NA TRBJ2-7 TRBV5-1 NA TGCGCCAGCAGCGCCGGGACTGCGTCCTACGAGCAGTACTTC CASSAGTASYEQYF
NA TRBJ1-5 TRBV7-9 NA TGTGCCAGCAGCTTAGGTAGCCAGCCCCAGCATTTT CASSLGSQPQHF
NA TRBJ1-1 TRBV5-6 NA TGTGCCAGCAGCTTGACTAGAACTGAAGCTTTCTTT CASSLTRTEAFF
NA TRBJ1-1 TRBV19 TRBD1 TGTGCCAGTACCACCACAGGGGGCACTGAAGCTTTCTTT CASTTTGGTEAFF
once TRBJ2-5 TRBV5-5 NA TGTGCCAGCAGCCCAGGACTGACGGAGACCCAGTACTTC CASSPGLTETQYF
NA TRBJ2-5 TRBV7-2 NA TGTGCCAGCAGCCACGGTGGGGATCGGGGTCATAATTGGGAGACCCAGTACTTC CASSHGGDRGHNWETQYF
NA TRBJ1-2 TRBV19 TRBD1 TGTGCCAGTAGTACGGGACAGATCAACTATGGCTACACCTTC CASSTGQINYGYTF
NA TRBJ2-3 TRBV21-1 NA TGTGCCAGCAGCAGGAGAATAGGCGGGAGGTCCACAGATACGCAGTATTTT CASSRRIGGRSTDTQYF
NA TRBJ2-4 TRBV9 TRBD1 TGTGCCAGCAGCGTAGCCGGGACAGCAAACATTCAGTACTTC CASSVAGTANIQYF
NA TRBJ1-2 TRBV9 NA TGTGCCAGCAGCGTAGGGGGAGGGAACTATGGCTACACCTTC CASSVGGGNYGYTF
NA TRBJ2-7 TRBV12-3/TRBV12-4 NA TGTGCCAGCCGCGGTGGTAACTACGAGCAGTACTTC CASRGGNYEQYF
once TRBJ1-1 TRBV30 NA TGTGCCTGGAGATACACAGGTGGAGCTTTCTTT CAWRYTGGAFF
NA TRBJ2-5 TRBV6-5 TRBD1 TGTGCCACTTCAATAGGGACAGGGGGTGAGACCCAGTACTTC CATSIGTGGETQYF
once TRBJ2-2 TRBV11-2 NA TGTGCCAGCAGCTCCGCCCCGCTATACACCGGGGAGCTGTTTTTT CASSSAPLYTGELFF
NA TRBJ2-1 TRBV3-1/TRBV3-2 NA TGTGCCAGCAGCCAATCCGTCAATGAGCAGTTCTTC CASSQSVNEQFF
NA TRBJ2-2 TRBV7-2 NA TGTGCCAGCAGCTTAGGTCTACCTACCACCGGGGAGCTGTTTTTT CASSLGLPTTGELFF
NA TRBJ2-3 TRBV12-3/TRBV12-4 NA TGTGCCAGCAGTTCCAGACAGACGCAGTATTTT CASSSRQTQYF
NA TRBJ1-2 TRBV4-3 TRBD1 TGCGCCAGCAGTCCCGACAGGGCTAACTATGGCTACACCTTC CASSPDRANYGYTF
NA TRBJ2-5 TRBV6-5 NA TGTGCCAGCATTTTAGGCAGGCAAGAGACCCAGTACTTC CASILGRQETQYF
NA TRBJ2-1 TRBV7-1 TRBD2 TGTGCCAGCAGCTCGGCTCCACAGGGGGGCCTAGCGGGAGGGCCTCGTACCGCCCGGATGGAGCAGTTCTTC CASSSAPQGGLAGGPRTARMEQFF
once TRBJ1-1 TRBV13 TRBD1 TGTGCCAGCAGCACCCGACAGGGGTGGATGATGGCCACTGAAGCTTTCTTT CASSTRQGWMMATEAFF
NA TRBJ1-6 TRBV5-1 TRBD1 TGCGCCAGCAGTCTGACAGGGGGCCCGAATTCACCCCTCCACTTT CASSLTGGPNSPLHF
NA TRBJ1-3 TRBV6-5 NA TGTGCCAGCCCCCCTGTCTCTGGAAACACCATATATTTT CASPPVSGNTIYF
NA TRBJ2-1 TRBV2 TRBD1 TGTGCCAGCAGTCCGGGACAGGGGATCGAAACTAACTACAATGAGCAGTTCTTC CASSPGQGIETNYNEQFF
NA TRBJ2-3 TRBV29-1 NA TGCAGCGTCGCCTTCGGCGCAGATACGCAGTATTTT CSVAFGADTQYF
NA TRBJ1-1 TRBV20-1 TRBD1 TGCAGTGCTAGTCTCGGGGACAGGACATTCCCTGAAGCTTTCTTT CSASLGDRTFPEAFF
NA TRBJ1-2 TRBV7-2 TRBD1 TGTGCCAGCAGCTGGACAGGGGGCTATGGCTACACCTTC CASSWTGGYGYTF
NA TRBJ2-7 TRBV19 TRBD2 TGTGCCAGTAGTATACGGGGCGGGAGAAACGAGCAGTACTTC CASSIRGGRNEQYF
NA TRBJ2-7 TRBV6-5 NA TGTGCCACCCAAGGTGGGAGCTCCTACGAGCAGTACTTC CATQGGSSYEQYF
NA TRBJ2-3 TRBV5-1 NA TGCGCCAGCAGCTTGACCGTTGAGGTAGATACGCAGTATTTT CASSLTVEVDTQYF
NA TRBJ2-7 TRBV3-1/TRBV3-2 NA TGTGCCAGCAGCCAACTGATGGGGTCCTCGCTGTCCTACGAGCAGTACTTC CASSQLMGSSLSYEQYF
NA TRBJ2-1 TRBV5-5 TRBD2 TGTGCCAGCAGCAGAACTAGCGGGAGGTGGTTTGAGCAGTTCTTC CASSRTSGRWFEQFF
NA TRBJ2-5 TRBV5-4 NA TGTGCCAGCAGCTTCGAATGGACTACAGAGACCCAGTACTTC CASSFEWTTETQYF